The next 15 T cell receptor beta chains were all read from a single sample in a study of OX40 agonist ivuxolimab in advanced cancers. Clones were sequenced by immunoSEQ multiplex PCR, and TCRdb holds only the in-frame ones, with some missing. The sample shows about 90,000 clones, approximately 85% of them seen only once. This specimen consisted of CD4+ or CD8+ T cells sorted from blood, obtained in a trial of the OX40 agonist ivuxolimab. The receptors originated from an adult with an advanced solid tumor such as melanoma, head and neck, liver or kidney cancer.

In this sample, this clone turned up a few times. This rearrangement joins TRBV29-1 to TRBJ1-1; D is perhaps TRBD1 (5 bases). The V gene lost 7 bases and the J gene lost 0 bases, with 12 bases spanning the gap. Looked up from germline, CDR1 is SQVTM and CDR2 is ANQGSEA. CDR3 size: 13 residues. The CDR3 region is CSAIEQVNTEAFF. In DNA, the CDR3 is TGCAGCGCTATCGAACAGGTGAACACTGAAGCTTTCTTT.

This rearrangement joins TRBV7-9 to TRBJ2-2; TRBD2 matches at 7 bases. Trimming at V came to 2 bases and at J to 2 bases, leaving 5 bases not matched to a gene. Germline V gene sequence: CDR1 SEHNR, CDR2 FQNEAQ (reference sequence). The CDR3 spans 16 residues. The chain's CDR3 is CASSLYGTTNTGELFF. The CDR3 DNA follows: TGTGCCAGCAGCTTATACGGGACTACTAACACCGGGGAGCTGTTTTTT.

The CDR3 spells CASSIGQRREKLFF. CDR3 in DNA: TGCGCCAGCAGTATAGGACAGCGTAGGGAAAAACTGTTTTTT. V usage is TRBV10-2 and J usage is TRBJ1-4, with a possible D match to TRBD1 (6 bases). V dropped 5 bases and J dropped 8 bases, with 15 bases sitting between them. CDR1 WSHSY and CDR2 SAAADI come from the germline V gene. The CDR3 is made up of 14 amino acids.

The chain links TRBV14 to TRBJ1-6; D is unclear. The germline V and J ends were trimmed by 0 bases and 8 bases, with 11 bases remaining between them. CDR3 size: 15 residues. Germline CDR1 and CDR2: SGHDN and FVKESK. The CDR3 region is CASSQDLGDYSPLHF. Here the CDR3 DNA reads TGTGCCAGCAGCCAAGATCTGGGCGACTATTCACCCCTCCACTTT.

The chain joins TRBV5-4 to TRBJ1-1; perhaps TRBD1 as D (5 bases). The germline CDR1 and CDR2 sequences are SGHNT and YYREEE (reference sequence). V was clipped by 6 bases and J by 3 bases, with 15 bases between them. This CDR3 comprises 14 residues. Here the CDR3 DNA reads TGTGCCAGCATCGACTCGGGACGGGACACTGAAGCTTTCTTT. It yields the protein CASIDSGRDTEAFF.

The chain couples TRBV7-9 to TRBJ2-1, with D uncertain. This CDR3 comprises 14 residues. With 6 bases removed from V and 6 bases from J, the gap between germline ends came to 15 bases. Germline V gene sequence: CDR1 SEHNR, CDR2 FQNEAQ (reference sequence). CDR3 nucleotide sequence: TGTGCCAGCAGTCAGTCTTCGACAAGCAATGAGCAGTTCTTC. Translation: CASSQSSTSNEQFF.

V gene TRBV19 combines with J gene TRBJ2-1; 16 bases line up with TRBD2. V lost 1 base to trimming and J lost 2 bases; unmatched junction nucleotides: 5. Germline V CDR1 and CDR2: LNHDA, SQIVND (reference sequence). This CDR3 has 19 amino acids. For the CDR3, the DNA is TGTGCCAGTAGTATAGGGGGGACTAGCGGGAGGGCGGCCTACAATGAGCAGTTCTTC. Its protein is CASSIGGTSGRAAYNEQFF.

This chain joins TRBV6-5 and TRBJ1-4; no clear D. V dropped 2 bases and J dropped 8 bases, with 9 bases sitting between them. The germline CDR1 and CDR2 sequences are MNHEY and SVGAGI. This CDR3 has 13 residues. The CDR3: CASSYRPREKLFF. CDR3 nucleotide sequence: TGTGCCAGCAGTTACCGCCCAAGAGAAAAACTGTTTTTT.

This chain uses TRBV9 with TRBJ2-1; maybe TRBD2 (7 bases). The CDR3 is 14 amino acids. Germline V gene lookup returns CDR1 SGDLS and CDR2 YYNGEE. V was cut by 1 base and J by 9 bases, with 14 bases left in between. CDR3 residues: CASSVPGGGSEQFF. The CDR3 nucleotides are TGTGCCAGCAGCGTACCGGGCGGGGGCAGTGAGCAGTTCTTC.

This chain uses TRBV4-1 with TRBJ2-2; D is uncertain. The CDR3 totals 13 residues. V was trimmed by 2 bases and J by 6 bases, leaving 7 bases between them. From germline, CDR1 is MGHRA and CDR2 YSYEKL. The CDR3 loop reads CASSQSRPGELFF. CDR3 bases: TGCGCCAGCAGCCAAAGTAGACCCGGGGAGCTGTTTTTT.

The V call is TRBV5-4, the J call TRBJ2-3; D gene unclear. Trimming cost V 3 bases and J 4 bases, with 12 bases left between them. The CDR3 runs to 14 residues. Germline CDR1 reads SGHNT; CDR2 reads YYREEE (reference sequence). The CDR3 DNA sequence: TGTGCCAGCAGCTCCAGTCTTGGGGCAGATACGCAGTATTTT. It translates to CASSSSLGADTQYF.

This clone has only one observation. The CDR3 protein is CASTVGGAGYEQYV. In DNA form, the CDR3 reads TGTGCCAGCACGGTAGGGGGAGCGGGCTACGAGCAGTACGTC. V is TRBV2 and J is TRBJ2-7; D tentatively fits TRBD1 or TRBD2 (6 bases each). CDR3 length: 14 amino acids. Trimming pared 7 bases from V and 3 bases from J, leaving 16 bases between. Germline V gene data show CDR1 as SNHLY and CDR2 as FYNNEI.

The CDR3 loop reads CASKGQPGFQYGYTF. In DNA, the CDR3 is TGCGCCAGCAAGGGACAGCCGGGATTTCAGTATGGCTACACCTTC. The J gene is TRBJ1-2, the V gene TRBV5-1, with 7 bases lining up with TRBD1. The CDR3 is 15 residues long. The junction had 13 bases not matched to a gene; V was cut back by 6 bases and J by 5 bases. Germline V CDR1 and CDR2: SGHRS, YFSETQ.

The rearrangement uses TRBV15 and TRBJ2-1; D gene uncertain. There are 14 residues in the CDR3. Germline V gene data show CDR1 as LNHNV and CDR2 as YYDKDF (reference sequence). Trimming removed 0 bases from V and 2 bases from J, with 5 bases in between. The CDR3 reads CATSRDKTYNEQFF. The CDR3 DNA is TGTGCCACCAGCAGAGATAAGACCTACAATGAGCAGTTCTTC.

This sequence joins TRBV14 and TRBJ2-7; no clear D. This CDR3 region has 15 residues. CDR1 and CDR2 (germline): SGHDN, FVKESK. Trimming left V 1 base short and J 5 bases short, with 15 bases between. The CDR3 protein is CASSQGPDWTHEQYV. CDR3 nucleotides: TGTGCCAGCAGCCAAGGCCCCGACTGGACCCACGAGCAGTACGTC.